The T cell receptor (beta chain) described here comes from a study of OX40 agonist ivuxolimab in advanced cancers. Assay used: immunoSEQ multiplex PCR; TCRdb lists only in-frame clones, some missing. The sample has tens of thousands of clones; approximately 84% are singletons. Findings and limits, study-wide: The 0.1-3.0 mg/kg partial responders had among the lowest clonal expansion.

The CDR3 has 15 residues. CDR1 MNHNY and CDR2 SVGAGI come from the germline V gene (reference sequence). As concerns this clone: Its antigen is not known.

The sequencing here drew on CD4+ or CD8+ T cells sorted from blood, taken in a trial of the OX40 agonist ivuxolimab. The gene calls are TRBV6-6 and TRBJ2-5; unclear D gene. The end of the DNA aligns better with TRBJ2-7, so the J call may be wrong. This clonotype was obtained from an adult with an advanced solid tumor such as melanoma, head and neck, liver or kidney cancer. CDR3 DNA: TGTGCCAGCAGTTACGCAGGATTGGAAACCCACGAGCAGTACTTC. It translates to CASSYAGLETHEQYF.